This TCR beta chain stems from a study of shared clonotypes between healthy human individuals. Study background: CD4 naive and CD4 memory each took three plates per donor, while CD8 naive took two and CD8 memory one.

Researchers divided each subset's genomic DNA evenly across several immunoSEQ plates. Libraries were prepared by immunoSEQ multiplex PCR; TCRdb keeps only in-frame clonotypes and omits some of them. The sample consists of almost 750,000 clones, around 77% of them appearing once. The CDR3 is 15 amino acids. Germline V CDR1 and CDR2: SNHLY, FYNNEI. V lost 3 bases, J lost 7 bases, and 15 bases lay in between. This TCR was recovered from a woman aged 30 to 39 in good health. Material: memory CD4+ T cells sorted from blood. Specified subset: CD45RA-negative fraction. This sequence joins TRBV2 and TRBJ1-4, with a tentative D call TRBD1 (5 bases). The DNA of the CDR3 is TGTGCCAGCAGTGATGGCTTTCTGAGGGGTGAAAAACTGTTTTTT. Translated: CASSDGFLRGEKLFF.